This T cell receptor (beta chain) stems from a study of glioma-infiltrating T cells after dendritic cell vaccination. At the level of the study: Between about 2002 and 2012, patients got autologous tumor lysate-pulsed dendritic cell vaccines.

The CDR3 runs to 14 residues. Germline trimming cut 5 bases from V and 4 bases from J; bases unmatched to any gene: 7. The V gene's germline CDR1 is SGHRS and CDR2 YFSETQ. A few counts support this clone. The assay was immunoSEQ multiplex PCR, and TCRdb's table has in-frame clones only and misses some. The table records over 90,000 clones, 70% to 90% of them present only once. Isocitrate dehydrogenase mutation was absent in all glioblastoma patients. This chain links TRBV5-1 with TRBJ2-7, with 9 bases lining up with TRBD1. The sequence was collected from a human donor with glioblastoma. The sample consisted of blood, taken before dendritic cell vaccination. The chain's CDR3 is CASRTDRGRYEQYF. CDR3 coding DNA: TGCGCCAGCAGAACGGACAGGGGTAGGTACGAGCAGTACTTC.